The 8 T cell receptor beta chains below all came from one sample that was sequenced in a study of T cells expressing NK-cell markers. Using the 5' RACE reads, TCRdb records one entry per CDR3 protein without DNA. This listing includes fewer than 25,000 distinct CDR3 sequences. The sequencing sample was made of blood T cells: a sorted CD56 or NKG2C T cell subset, CD4+ or CD8+ T cells, or bulk PBMC T cells (not recorded which). The receptors here all came from a man aged 18 to 69 in good health.

The chain couples TRBV5-5 to TRBJ2-7; TCRdb's D call, TRBD2, is unchecked because there is no DNA. Germline V gives CDR1 SGHKS, CDR2 YYEKEE (reference sequence). The CDR3 is made up of 14 amino acids. The CDR3 sequence is CASSLGGIAYEQYF. Supplemented by reference TRBV5-5 and TRBJ2-7, the full variable domain reads DAGVTQSPTHLIKTRGQQVTLRCSPISGHKSVSWYQQVLGQGPQFIFQYYEKEERGRGNFPDRFSARQFPNYSSELNVNALLLGDSALYLCASSLGGIAYEQYFGPGTRLTVT.

CDR3 region: CASSADRVGQPQHF. This chain joins TRBV7-2 and TRBJ1-5; TCRdb gives TRBD1 as the D gene, but with no DNA this cannot be confirmed. The CDR3 runs to 14 residues. Germline assignment: CDR1 SGHTA and CDR2 FQGNSA.

The gene calls are TRBV30 and TRBJ2-7. Germline values: CDR1 GTSNPN, CDR2 SVGIG (reference sequence). CDR3 length equals 11 residues. The CDR3 protein is CAWNLDYEQYF.

CDR3 in amino acids: CAISESLAGNNEQFF. The V call is TRBV10-3, the J call TRBJ2-1; TCRdb's D call, TRBD2, is unchecked because there is no DNA. Per germline, CDR1 ENHRY and CDR2 SYGVKD. This CDR3 has 15 amino acids.

V is TRBV7-2 and J is TRBJ2-5; no DNA is available, so the TRBD2 call from TCRdb remains unchecked. The CDR3 loop spans 13 amino acids. Germline V gene lookup returns CDR1 SGHTA and CDR2 FQGNSA. The CDR3 reads CASSWSEGETQYF.

The chain employs TRBV15 and TRBJ2-3; TCRdb proposes TRBD2, but this gene call is untestable without DNA. Germline V lookup: CDR1 LNHNV, CDR2 YYDKDF (reference sequence). This CDR3 comprises 12 residues. The CDR3 sequence is CATSKGGDTQYF.

The chain has TRBV28 and TRBJ2-7; TCRdb reports TRBD1, a call that lacks DNA to check it against. Germline CDR1 and CDR2: MDHEN and SYDVKM. The CDR3 consists of 14 residues. CDR3 sequence reads: CASRSGTALYEQYF.

J is TRBJ2-7 and V is TRBV30; TCRdb's D gene call, TRBD1, goes unchecked for lack of DNA. Germline-derived CDR1 and CDR2 are GTSNPN and SVGIG (reference sequence). The CDR3 is made up of 16 amino acids. Here the CDR3 reads CAWRRPGTDISYEQYF.